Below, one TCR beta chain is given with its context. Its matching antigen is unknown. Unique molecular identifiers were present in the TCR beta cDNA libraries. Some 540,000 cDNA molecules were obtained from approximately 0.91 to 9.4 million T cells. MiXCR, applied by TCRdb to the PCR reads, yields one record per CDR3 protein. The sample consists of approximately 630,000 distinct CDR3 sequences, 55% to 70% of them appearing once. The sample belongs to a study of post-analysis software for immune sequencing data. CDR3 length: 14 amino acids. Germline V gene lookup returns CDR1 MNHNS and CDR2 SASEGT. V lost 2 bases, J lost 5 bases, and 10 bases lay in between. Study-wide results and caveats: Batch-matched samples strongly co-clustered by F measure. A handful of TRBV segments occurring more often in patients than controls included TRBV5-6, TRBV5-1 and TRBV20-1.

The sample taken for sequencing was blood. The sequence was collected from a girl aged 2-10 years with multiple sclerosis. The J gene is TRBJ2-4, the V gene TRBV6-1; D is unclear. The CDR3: CASSEWGVENIQYF. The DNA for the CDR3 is TGTGCCAGCAGTGAATGGGGTGTAGAAAACATTCAGTACTTC.